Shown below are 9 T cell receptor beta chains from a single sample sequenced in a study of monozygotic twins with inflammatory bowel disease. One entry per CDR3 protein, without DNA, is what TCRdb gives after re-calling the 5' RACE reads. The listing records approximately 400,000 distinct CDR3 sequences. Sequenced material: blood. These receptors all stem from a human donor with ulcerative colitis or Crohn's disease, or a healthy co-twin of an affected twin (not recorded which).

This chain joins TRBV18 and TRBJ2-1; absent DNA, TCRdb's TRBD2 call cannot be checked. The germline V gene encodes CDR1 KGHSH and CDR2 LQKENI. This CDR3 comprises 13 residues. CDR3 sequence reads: CASSRSPGPEQFF.

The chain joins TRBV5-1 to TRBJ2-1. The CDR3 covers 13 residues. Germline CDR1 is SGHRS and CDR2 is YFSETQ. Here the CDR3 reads CASSLLVFNEQFF.

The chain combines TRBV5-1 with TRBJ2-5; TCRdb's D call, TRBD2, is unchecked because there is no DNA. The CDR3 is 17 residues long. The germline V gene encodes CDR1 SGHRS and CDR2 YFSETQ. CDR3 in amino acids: CASSLTGTSGGYETQYF.

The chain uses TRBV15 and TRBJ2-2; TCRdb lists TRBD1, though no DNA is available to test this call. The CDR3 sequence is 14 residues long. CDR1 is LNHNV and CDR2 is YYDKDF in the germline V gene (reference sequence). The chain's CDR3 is CATSSGWSTGELFF.

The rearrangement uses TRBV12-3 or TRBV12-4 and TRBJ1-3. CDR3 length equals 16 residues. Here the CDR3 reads CASSFLAGPSGNTIYF.

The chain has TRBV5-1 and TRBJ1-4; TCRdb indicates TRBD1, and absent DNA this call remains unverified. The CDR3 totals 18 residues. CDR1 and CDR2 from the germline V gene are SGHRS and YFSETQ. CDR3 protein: CASSLVFPETDPGEKLFF.

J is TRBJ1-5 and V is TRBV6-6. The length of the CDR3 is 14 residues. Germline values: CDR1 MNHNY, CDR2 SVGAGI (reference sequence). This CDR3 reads CASTRDYSNQPQHF.

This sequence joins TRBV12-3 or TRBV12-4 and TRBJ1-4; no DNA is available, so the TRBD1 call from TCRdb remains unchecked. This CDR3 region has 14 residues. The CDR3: CASTLTGVNEKLFF.

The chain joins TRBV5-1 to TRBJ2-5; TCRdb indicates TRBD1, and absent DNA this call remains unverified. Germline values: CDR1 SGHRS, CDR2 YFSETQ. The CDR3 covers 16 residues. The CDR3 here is CASSLAPQGAGKTQYF.